This T cell receptor beta chain was found in a study of blood T cells in healthy people across ages. The table lists this clonotype with a few counts. The antigen is not known. The junction had 10 bases not matched to a gene; V was cut back by 0 bases and J by 0 bases. The CDR3 extends over 20 amino acids. CDR1 is MGHRA, CDR2 YSYEKL, per germline. Overall study results and limits: Unsorted PBMCs ruled out conclusive naive versus antigen-experienced comparison. Estimated diversity that came from one million T cells was considered an underestimate.

Sample-barcoded 5' priming and a J-beta primer mix drove a second PCR of roughly 6 to 12 cycles. TCRdb redid the calling of the 5' RACE reads with MiXCR, one entry per CDR3 protein. The table has about 1.4 million distinct CDR3 sequences, 59% seen once. Those donating, healthy Caucasian individuals from Russia, were aged 6 to 90. The V and J genes are TRBV4-1 and TRBJ2-1, with 11 bases identical to TRBD2. Sequenced input: blood. The sequence came from a man younger than 35 in good health. CDR3 sequence reads: CASSQDRASGGPPSYNEQFF. The CDR3 DNA follows: TGCGCCAGCAGCCAAGATCGGGCTAGCGGGGGGCCGCCCTCCTACAATGAGCAGTTCTTC.